The 15 T cell receptor beta chains listed next were all sequenced from one sample in a study of shared clonotypes between healthy human individuals. Repertoires were generated with immunoSEQ multiplex PCR, while TCRdb's copy carries only in-frame clones and drops some. The sample has 630,000 or so clones, roughly 98% seen once. Naive-designated CD8 cells lacked CD45RO, were positively enriched for CCR7, and omitted terminally differentiated effector memory CD45RA+ cells. Sequencing input: naive CD8+ T cells sorted from blood. The receptors stem from a man aged 25 to 40 in good health.

This chain links TRBV7-9 with TRBJ2-2, with TRBD2 matching 7 bases. Germline CDR1 and CDR2: SEHNR and FQNEAQ (reference sequence). This CDR3 is built from 14 residues. The junction had 5 bases not matched to a gene; V was cut back by 8 bases and J by 2 bases. CDR3 bases: TGTGCCAGCCAGAAGCGGGGTAACACCGGGGAGCTGTTTTTT. Translation: CASQKRGNTGELFF.

The V call is TRBV7-9, the J call TRBJ2-2, with 7 positions matching TRBD2. This CDR3 has 17 residues. J was trimmed by 0 bases and V by 5 bases; bases with no gene match: 9. Germline V gene data show CDR1 as SEHNR and CDR2 as FQNEAQ (reference sequence). The CDR3 loop reads CASSPKGGTTNTGELFF. The CDR3 nucleotides read TGTGCCAGCAGCCCAAAGGGCGGGACTACGAACACCGGGGAGCTGTTTTTT.

V and J are TRBV5-5 and TRBJ1-1; D remains ambiguous. Between the trimmed V and J ends, which lost 1 base and 3 bases, there was a span of 13 bases. CDR1 is SGHKS, CDR2 YYEKEE, per germline (reference sequence). The CDR3 spans 15 residues. In DNA, the CDR3 is TGTGCCAGCAGCTTGTATACTCGCTTGGACACTGAAGCTTTCTTT. Its translation is CASSLYTRLDTEAFF.

The chain uses TRBV29-1 and TRBJ2-7; D is uncertain. V gave up 6 bases and J gave up 2 bases, with 14 bases separating them. Germline V gene sequence: CDR1 SQVTM, CDR2 ANQGSEA. The CDR3 has 13 amino acids. CDR3: CSVPGPGAYEQYF. The CDR3 DNA reads as TGCAGCGTCCCAGGCCCCGGCGCCTACGAGCAGTACTTC.

CDR3 sequence: CASSNPNQETQYF. The CDR3 DNA follows: TGTGCCAGCAGCAATCCGAACCAAGAGACCCAGTACTTC. The chain has TRBV7-9 and TRBJ2-5; D uncertain. CDR1 and CDR2 from the germline V gene are SEHNR and FQNEAQ (reference sequence). The CDR3 spans 13 residues. V lost 5 bases and J lost 0, with 7 bases in between.

The rearrangement joins TRBV18 to TRBJ1-1; no definite D call. V lost 1 base and J 1 base, leaving 4 bases between the germline ends. This CDR3 has 13 residues. Germline assignment: CDR1 KGHSH and CDR2 LQKENI. CDR3 sequence reads: CASSPLRNTEAFF. CDR3 DNA sequence: TGTGCCAGCTCACCACTCAGGAACACTGAAGCTTTCTTT.

The chain links TRBV7-2 to TRBJ2-7; D is unresolved. V dropped 0 bases and J dropped 7 bases, with 7 bases sitting between them. The CDR3 has 12 amino acids. Germline-derived CDR1 and CDR2 are SGHTA and FQGNSA. CDR3 sequence (DNA): TGTGCCAGCAGCTTAGCTCGCACTGAGCAGTACTTC. Its translation is CASSLARTEQYF.

This clone was observed once. The gene calls are TRBV6-5 and TRBJ2-1; 14 bases align to TRBD2. Germline CDR1 is MNHEY and CDR2 is SVGAGI. The CDR3 is made up of 16 amino acids. Trimming cost V 4 bases and J 6 bases; bases outside gene matches: 5. CDR3 region: CASSSGLAGVSNEQFF. As DNA, the CDR3 is TGTGCCAGCAGTTCGGGACTAGCGGGAGTGTCCAATGAGCAGTTCTTC.

The V call is TRBV2, the J call TRBJ2-1; 8 bases match TRBD1. Per the germline V gene, CDR1 is SNHLY and CDR2 is FYNNEI. The CDR3 totals 16 residues. V trimming: 6 bases; J trimming: 8 bases; junction bases outside the gene matches: 15. The CDR3 DNA is TGTGCCAGCAGGACACCGGACAGGGCCCAAGTCGATGAGCAGTTCTTC. Translated, it gives CASRTPDRAQVDEQFF.

This chain joins TRBV11-2 and TRBJ2-2; 9 bases agree with TRBD1. V was pared by 6 bases and J by 6 bases, with 8 bases of the junction left unmatched. CDR3 length: 15 residues. Germline loops: CDR1 SGHAT, CDR2 FQNNGV. The CDR3 is CASSPGTGTPGELFF. The CDR3 DNA follows: TGTGCCAGCAGTCCCGGGACAGGGACCCCCGGGGAGCTGTTTTTT. The full variable domain, its missing parts supplied by reference TRBV11-2 and TRBJ2-2, is EAGVAQSPRYKIIEKRQSVAFWCNPISGHATLYWYQQILGQGPKLLIQFQNNGVVDDSQLPKDRFSAERLKGVDSTLKIQPAKLEDSAVYLCASSPGTGTPGELFFGEGSRLTVL.

This clone was counted between two and nine times. The CDR3 is CASSVAPVGTGELFF. DNA of the CDR3: TGTGCCAGCAGCGTAGCTCCGGTAGGCACCGGGGAGCTGTTTTTT. The V gene is TRBV9, the J gene TRBJ2-2; D unresolved. The CDR3 totals 15 residues. CDR1 SGDLS and CDR2 YYNGEE come from the germline V gene. The V end was cut by 0 bases, the J end by 4 bases, with 10 bases between.

The V gene is TRBV28, the J gene TRBJ2-7; 7 bases line up with TRBD2. The CDR3 is made up of 14 amino acids. V lost 5 bases, J lost 4 bases, and 8 bases stayed unmatched. Germline CDR1 is MDHEN and CDR2 is SYDVKM. CDR3 DNA: TGTGCCAGCAGTCTTCGACTAGCTGGGTACGAGCAGTACTTC. This translates into CASSLRLAGYEQYF. Full variable domain (missing parts from reference TRBV28 and TRBJ2-7): DVKVTQSSRYLVKRTGEKVFLECVQDMDHENMFWYRQDPGLGLRLIYFSYDVKMKEKGDIPEGYSVSREKKERFSLILESASTNQTSMYLCASSLRLAGYEQYFGPGTRLTVT.

This clone was counted a single time. V usage is TRBV4-1 and J usage is TRBJ2-7; tentatively, D is TRBD1 or TRBD2 (6 bases each). Trimming pared 1 base from V and 6 bases from J, leaving 25 bases between. The CDR3 covers 18 residues. Germline CDR1 and CDR2: MGHRA and YSYEKL. The chain's CDR3 is CASSQVGGLGRGIREQYF. The CDR3 DNA sequence: TGCGCCAGCAGCCAAGTAGGGGGGCTGGGTCGCGGGATACGCGAGCAGTACTTC.

As regards this clone: This specimen includes other DNA sequences encoding the same CDR3. The V call is TRBV7-9, the J call TRBJ2-2, with D unresolved. Trimming cost V 1 base and J 11 bases, with 5 bases left between them. This CDR3 region has 11 residues. Germline CDR1 is SEHNR and CDR2 is FQNEAQ (reference sequence). CDR3 DNA sequence: TGTGCCAGCAGCTTAGGGTCTGAGCTGTTTTTT. Protein product: CASSLGSELFF.

A note on this clone: Distinct nucleotide sequences in the sample also encode this CDR3. V is TRBV27 and J is TRBJ1-5, with TRBD1 matching over 8 bases. CDR3 length equals 15 residues. The germline CDR1 and CDR2 sequences are MNHEY and SMNVEV (reference sequence). After removal of 3 bases from V and 4 bases from J, the junction contained 5 bases not matched to a gene. The CDR3 DNA is TGTGCCAGCAGTTTCGGAACAGGGGGGAATCAGCCCCAGCATTTT. Amino acids: CASSFGTGGNQPQHF.